The text below deals with one T cell receptor beta chain. This record belongs to a study of T cell changes during pregnancy in multiple sclerosis. This CDR3 is 14 amino acids long. Trimming removed 7 bases from V and 3 bases from J; junction bases left unmatched: 8. Germline-derived CDR1 and CDR2 are LGHNA and YSLEER. Sequencing was performed with immunoSEQ multiplex PCR; in TCRdb, only in-frame clones are kept and a portion is missing. The profile shows approximately 66,000 clones, 80% to 95% of them singletons. The genes are TRBV4-3 and TRBJ2-7, with 8 bases that match TRBD2. The TCR originated in a female donor in good health, enrolled as a control in a pregnancy study. The sequenced sample was peripheral blood, obtained in the third trimester of pregnancy. The CDR3 DNA reads TGCGCCAGCAACGCGCGGGAGGTCAACTACGAGCAGTACTTC. Translating gives CASNAREVNYEQYF.